Reported below is one T cell receptor beta chain. As yet, its antigen is unknown. The V gene lost 1 base and the J gene lost 3 bases, with 10 bases spanning the gap. The V gene's germline CDR1 is SGHRS and CDR2 YFSETQ. This CDR3 has 14 amino acids. This specimen belongs to a study of Ad26.COV2.S vaccination and SARS-CoV-2 variants. Findings of the study overall: TCR breadth and depth estimates may have understated total T cell responses. Vaccine recipients and placebo recipients showed similar non-spike TCR breadth. Ad26.COV2.S recipients had broader spike-specific TCRs (P = 0.0014).

Libraries were prepared by immunoSEQ multiplex PCR; TCRdb keeps only in-frame clonotypes and omits some of them. The table shows 43,000 or so clones, with roughly four fifths occurring only once. The rearrangement uses TRBV5-1 and TRBJ1-1; D gene ambiguous. The sequence was obtained from a human donor who had recovered from COVID-19. This sample comprised peripheral blood, obtained after recovery from COVID-19. For the CDR3, the DNA is TGCGCCAGCAGCTTGCAGGATCGGGACACTGAAGCTTTCTTT. Translated, it gives CASSLQDRDTEAFF.